This record covers a single T cell receptor (beta chain). These data originate in a study of blood T cell repertoires in COVID-19. CDR1 and CDR2 from the germline V gene are KGHSH and LQKENI. The CDR3 spans 14 residues. V lost 6 bases, J lost 11 bases, and 20 bases lay in between. Using immunoSEQ multiplex PCR, the repertoire was profiled, and TCRdb retains in-frame clones only, with some absent. The sample holds fewer than 200,000 clones, roughly four fifths seen once. V and J are TRBV18 and TRBJ2-4, with TRBD1 as a possible D gene (6 bases). This clonotype was obtained from a woman aged 65 to 85 with COVID-19, enrolled during active disease. The sequenced sample was peripheral blood. The CDR3 nucleotides are TGTGCCAGCTCCCTAAACCCCTACGAGGGGGTTCAGTACTTC. Amino acid sequence: CASSLNPYEGVQYF.